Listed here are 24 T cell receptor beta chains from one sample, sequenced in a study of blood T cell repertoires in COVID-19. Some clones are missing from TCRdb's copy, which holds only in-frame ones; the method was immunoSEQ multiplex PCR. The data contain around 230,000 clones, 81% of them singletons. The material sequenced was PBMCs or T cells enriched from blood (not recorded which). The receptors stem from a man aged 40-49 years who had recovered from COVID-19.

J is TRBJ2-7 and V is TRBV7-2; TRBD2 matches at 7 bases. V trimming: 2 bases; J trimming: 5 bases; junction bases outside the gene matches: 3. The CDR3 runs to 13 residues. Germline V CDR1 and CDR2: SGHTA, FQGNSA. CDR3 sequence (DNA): TGTGCCAGCAGCTTACGGGAGGATAACGAGCAGTACTTC. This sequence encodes CASSLREDNEQYF.

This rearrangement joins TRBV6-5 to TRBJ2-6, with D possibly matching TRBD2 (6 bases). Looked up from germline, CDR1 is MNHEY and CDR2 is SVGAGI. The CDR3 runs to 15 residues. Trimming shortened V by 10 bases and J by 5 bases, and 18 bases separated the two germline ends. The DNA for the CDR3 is TGTGCCACCGGGAGCGCCCGGCCGAGGGCCAACGTCCTGACTTTC. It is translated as CATGSARPRANVLTF.

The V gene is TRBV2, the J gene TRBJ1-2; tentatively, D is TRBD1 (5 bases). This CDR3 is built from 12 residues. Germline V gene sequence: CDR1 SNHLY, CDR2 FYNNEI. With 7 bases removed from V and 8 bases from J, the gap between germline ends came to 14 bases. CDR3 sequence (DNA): TGTGCCAGCATCGGACAAGTCCCCGGCTACACCTTC. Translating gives CASIGQVPGYTF.

Here the CDR3 reads CASSLGASGSQETQYF. Here the CDR3 DNA reads TGCGCCAGCAGCTTGGGGGCGAGCGGGTCACAAGAGACCCAGTACTTC. The gene calls are TRBV5-1 and TRBJ2-5, with D possibly matching TRBD2 (6 bases). Trimming pared 0 bases from V and 2 bases from J, leaving 14 bases between. The CDR3 loop spans 16 amino acids. Germline CDR1 SGHRS, CDR2 YFSETQ.

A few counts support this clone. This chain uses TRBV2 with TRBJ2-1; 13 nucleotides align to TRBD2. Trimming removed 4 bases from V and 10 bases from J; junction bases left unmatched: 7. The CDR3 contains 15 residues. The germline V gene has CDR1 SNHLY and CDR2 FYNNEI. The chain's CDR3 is CASSATSGGAREQFF. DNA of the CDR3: TGTGCCAGCAGTGCCACTAGCGGGGGGGCCCGGGAGCAGTTCTTC.

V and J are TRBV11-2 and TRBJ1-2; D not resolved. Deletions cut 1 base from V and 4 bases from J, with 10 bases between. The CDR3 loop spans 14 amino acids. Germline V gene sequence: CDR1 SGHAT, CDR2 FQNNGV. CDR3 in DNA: TGTGCCAGCAGCTTAGCGCGGAGCTCCTATGGCTACACCTTC. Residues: CASSLARSSYGYTF.

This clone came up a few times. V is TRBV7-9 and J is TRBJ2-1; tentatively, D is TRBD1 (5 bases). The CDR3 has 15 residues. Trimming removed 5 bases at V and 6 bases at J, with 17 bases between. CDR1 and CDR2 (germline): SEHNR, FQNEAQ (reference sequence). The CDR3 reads CASSQPLQVSNEQFF. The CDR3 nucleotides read TGTGCCAGCAGCCAACCTTTACAGGTTTCCAATGAGCAGTTCTTC.

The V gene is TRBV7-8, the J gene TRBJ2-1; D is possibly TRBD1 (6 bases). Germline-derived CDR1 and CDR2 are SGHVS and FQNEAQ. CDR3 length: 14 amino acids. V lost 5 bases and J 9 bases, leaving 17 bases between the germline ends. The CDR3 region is CASSIQGRMGEQFF. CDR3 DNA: TGTGCCAGCAGCATACAGGGTCGGATGGGTGAGCAGTTCTTC.

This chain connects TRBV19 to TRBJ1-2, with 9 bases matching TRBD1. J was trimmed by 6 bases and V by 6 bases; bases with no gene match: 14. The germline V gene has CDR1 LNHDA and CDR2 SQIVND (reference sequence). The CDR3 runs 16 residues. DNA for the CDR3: TGTGCCAGTAGGTCCATCACCGGGACAGGGTCCAATGGCTACACCTTC. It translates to CASRSITGTGSNGYTF.

The CDR3, as DNA: TGCGCCAGCAGCTTGGGGGACTCTAGCACAGATACGCAGTATTTT. Its protein product is CASSLGDSSTDTQYF. The chain combines TRBV5-1 with TRBJ2-3; a possible D gene is TRBD2 (6 bases). The CDR3 contains 15 residues. V gave up 0 bases and J gave up 0 bases, with 8 bases separating them. The germline V gene has CDR1 SGHRS and CDR2 YFSETQ.

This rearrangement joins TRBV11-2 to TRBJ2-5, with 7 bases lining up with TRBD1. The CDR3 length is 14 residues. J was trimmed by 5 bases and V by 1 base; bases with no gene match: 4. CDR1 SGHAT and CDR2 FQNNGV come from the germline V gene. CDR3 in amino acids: CASSLGGGPETQYF. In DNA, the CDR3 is TGTGCCAGCAGCTTAGGAGGGGGCCCGGAGACCCAGTACTTC. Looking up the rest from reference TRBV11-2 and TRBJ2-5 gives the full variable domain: EAGVAQSPRYKIIEKRQSVAFWCNPISGHATLYWYQQILGQGPKLLIQFQNNGVVDDSQLPKDRFSAERLKGVDSTLKIQPAKLEDSAVYLCASSLGGGPETQYFGPGTRLLVL.

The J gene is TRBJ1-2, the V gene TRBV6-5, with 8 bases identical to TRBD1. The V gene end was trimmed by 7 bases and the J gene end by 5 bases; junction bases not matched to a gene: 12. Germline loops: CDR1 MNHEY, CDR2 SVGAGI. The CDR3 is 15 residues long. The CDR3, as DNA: TGTGCCAGCATTCAAATCGGACAGGGAAGTTATGGCTACACCTTC. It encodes CASIQIGQGSYGYTF.

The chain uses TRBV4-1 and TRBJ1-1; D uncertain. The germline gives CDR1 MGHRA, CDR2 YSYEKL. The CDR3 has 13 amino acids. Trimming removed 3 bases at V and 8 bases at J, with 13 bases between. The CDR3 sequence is CASSHLLSGEAFF. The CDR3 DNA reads TGCGCCAGCAGCCATCTCCTATCCGGGGAAGCTTTCTTT.

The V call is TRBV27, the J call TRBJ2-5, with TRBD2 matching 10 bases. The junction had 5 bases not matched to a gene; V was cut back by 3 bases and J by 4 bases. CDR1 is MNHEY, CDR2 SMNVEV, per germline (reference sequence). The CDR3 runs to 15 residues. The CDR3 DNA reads TGTGCCAGCAGTTTGAGCGGGGGGGCCGGAGAGACCCAGTACTTC. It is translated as CASSLSGGAGETQYF.

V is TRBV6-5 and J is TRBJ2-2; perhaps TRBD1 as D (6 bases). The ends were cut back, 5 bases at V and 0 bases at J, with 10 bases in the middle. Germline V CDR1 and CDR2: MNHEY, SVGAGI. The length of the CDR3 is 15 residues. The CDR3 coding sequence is TGTGCCAGCAGTCGACAGGCCGCGAACACCGGGGAGCTGTTTTTT. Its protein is CASSRQAANTGELFF.

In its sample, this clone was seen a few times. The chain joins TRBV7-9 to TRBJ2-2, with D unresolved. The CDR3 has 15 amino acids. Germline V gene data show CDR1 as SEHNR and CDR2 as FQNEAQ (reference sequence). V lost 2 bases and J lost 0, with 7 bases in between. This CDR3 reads CASSLLSSNTGELFF. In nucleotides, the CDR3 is TGTGCCAGCAGCTTACTAAGTTCGAACACCGGGGAGCTGTTTTTT.

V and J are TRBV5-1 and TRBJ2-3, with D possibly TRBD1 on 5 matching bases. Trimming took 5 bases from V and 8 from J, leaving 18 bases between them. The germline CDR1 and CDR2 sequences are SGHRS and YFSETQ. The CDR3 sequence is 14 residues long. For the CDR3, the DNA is TGCGCCAGCAGTCTTCCCCTAGGGGCCCGTACGCAGTATTTT. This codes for CASSLPLGARTQYF.

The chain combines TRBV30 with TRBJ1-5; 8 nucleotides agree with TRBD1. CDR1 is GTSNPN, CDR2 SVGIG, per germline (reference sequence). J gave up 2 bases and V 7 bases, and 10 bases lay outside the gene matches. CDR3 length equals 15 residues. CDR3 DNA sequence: TGTGCCTTAAAACGTAAGACAGGGGGCAATCAGCCCCAGCATTTT. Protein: CALKRKTGGNQPQHF.

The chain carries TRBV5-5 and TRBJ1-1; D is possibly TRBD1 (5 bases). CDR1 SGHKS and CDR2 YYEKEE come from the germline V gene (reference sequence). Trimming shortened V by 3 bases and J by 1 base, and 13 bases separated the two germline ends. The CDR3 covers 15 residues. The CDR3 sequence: CASSWDGQENTEAFF. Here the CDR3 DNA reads TGTGCCAGCAGCTGGGATGGACAAGAGAACACTGAAGCTTTCTTT.

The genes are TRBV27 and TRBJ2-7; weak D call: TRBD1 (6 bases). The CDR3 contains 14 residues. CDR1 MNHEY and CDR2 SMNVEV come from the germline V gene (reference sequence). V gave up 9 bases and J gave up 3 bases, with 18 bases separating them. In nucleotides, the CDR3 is TGTGCCAGGAGGGCCCGGACAGAGTGCTACGAGCAGTACTTC. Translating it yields CARRARTECYEQYF.

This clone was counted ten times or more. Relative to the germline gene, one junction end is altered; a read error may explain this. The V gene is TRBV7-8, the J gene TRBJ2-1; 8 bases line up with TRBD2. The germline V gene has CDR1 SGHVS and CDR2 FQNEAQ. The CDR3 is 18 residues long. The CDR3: CASSIQTSGGRAYNEQFF. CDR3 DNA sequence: TGTGCCAGCAGCATTCAAACTAGCGGTGGGAGGGCCTATAATGAGCAGTTCTTC.

DNA for the CDR3: TGTGCCAGCAGCTCCCTAGCGGGGCCATACAATGAGCAGTTCTTC. Amino acid sequence: CASSSLAGPYNEQFF. The chain combines TRBV7-8 with TRBJ2-1, with 9 bases fitting TRBD2. The CDR3 covers 15 residues. Germline CDR1 SGHVS, CDR2 FQNEAQ. Unmatched junction bases numbered 5, after V lost 4 bases and J lost 4 bases.

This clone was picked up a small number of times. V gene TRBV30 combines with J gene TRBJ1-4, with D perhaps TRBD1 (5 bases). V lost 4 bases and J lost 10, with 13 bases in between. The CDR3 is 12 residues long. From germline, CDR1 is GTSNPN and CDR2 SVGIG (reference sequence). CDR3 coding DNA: TGTGCCTGGACCAGTGATAGGGGAAAACTGTTTTTT. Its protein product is CAWTSDRGKLFF.

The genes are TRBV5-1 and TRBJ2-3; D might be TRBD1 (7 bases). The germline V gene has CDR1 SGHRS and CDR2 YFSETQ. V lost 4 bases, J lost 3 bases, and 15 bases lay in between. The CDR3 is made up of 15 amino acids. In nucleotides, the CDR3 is TGCGCCAGCAGCCCAAACAGGGGAGGAACAGATACGCAGTATTTT. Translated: CASSPNRGGTDTQYF. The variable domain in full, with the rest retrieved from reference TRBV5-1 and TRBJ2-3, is KAGVTQTPRYLIKTRGQQVTLSCSPISGHRSVSWYQQTPGQGLQFLFEYFSETQRNKGNFPGRFSGRQFSNSRSEMNVSTLELGDSALYLCASSPNRGGTDTQYFGPGTRLTVL.